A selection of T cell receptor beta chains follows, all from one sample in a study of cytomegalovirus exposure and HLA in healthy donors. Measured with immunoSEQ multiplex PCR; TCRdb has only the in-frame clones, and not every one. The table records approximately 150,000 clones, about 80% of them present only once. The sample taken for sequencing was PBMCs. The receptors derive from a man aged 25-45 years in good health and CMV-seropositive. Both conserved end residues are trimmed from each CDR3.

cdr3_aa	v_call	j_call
ASSNILGGQGRGGANVLT	TRBV28	TRBJ2-6
ASSGQGPSYEQY	TRBV5-1	TRBJ2-7
ASSSPTGNNEQF	TRBV27	TRBJ2-1
ASSLGPGPGTDTQY	TRBV5-6	TRBJ2-3
ASSNGGGDSSTDTQY	TRBV19	TRBJ2-3
ASSPKAVPGDTQY	TRBV5-1	TRBJ2-3
ASSIGQGGGKLF	TRBV27	TRBJ1-4
ASSPGGAPVFEQF	TRBV16	TRBJ2-1
ASSQDWTGAGQPQH	TRBV4-1	TRBJ1-5
ASSALQGAYTEAF	TRBV6-1	TRBJ1-1
ASSLVGEGVDTQY	TRBV13	TRBJ2-3
SALGQGLETQY	TRBV29-1	TRBJ2-5
ASSQDREGGSEKLF	TRBV4-2	TRBJ1-4
ASSSDRGWNTGELF	TRBV9	TRBJ2-2